The rows below give T cell receptor beta chains drawn from one sample of a study of CD4+ T cells in melanoma. Libraries were prepared by immunoSEQ multiplex PCR; TCRdb keeps only in-frame clonotypes and omits some of them. The sample includes 3,700 or so clones, approximately 60% of them seen just once. The sequenced sample was cells from a culture (not recorded whether cultured in vitro). Every receptor here comes from a human donor with melanoma. Both conserved end residues are part of each CDR3. Fields, in order: V gene, D gene, J gene, clone size, CDR3 protein, CDR3 DNA. D genes are given only for firm matches. Clone sizes are given selectively: once, few, many, or a class where the clone is expanded.

>TRBV10-1|TRBD1|TRBJ1-2|-
CASSESTGGGYTF
TGTGCCAGCAGTGAGTCTACAGGGGGCGGCTACACCTTC
>TRBV27|TRBD1|TRBJ2-7|few
CASGHRGLPHEQYF
TGTGCCAGCGGGCACAGGGGCCTGCCCCACGAGCAGTACTTC
>TRBV5-8|-|TRBJ2-7|-
CASSLGPASEQYF
TGTGCCAGCAGCTTGGGGCCAGCCAGTGAGCAGTACTTC
>TRBV14|-|TRBJ2-2|-
CASSPSVFTGELFF
TGTGCCAGCAGCCCTTCAGTCTTCACCGGGGAGCTGTTTTTT
>TRBV9|-|TRBJ2-1|-
CASSSRGSGEQFF
TGTGCCAGCAGCTCTCGGGGGTCGGGTGAGCAGTTCTTC
>TRBV5-1|-|TRBJ2-3|-
CASSLDGSSTDTQYF
TGCGCCAGCAGCTTGGACGGGTCTAGCACAGATACGCAGTATTTT
>TRBV9|TRBD2|TRBJ2-7|-
CASSPGGKYEQYF
TGTGCCAGCAGCCCCGGGGGGAAATACGAGCAGTACTTC
>TRBV6-5|TRBD1|TRBJ2-7|once
CASSYRLGTGTYEQYF
TGTGCCAGCAGTTACCGGCTAGGGACAGGGACCTACGAGCAGTACTTC
>TRBV2|TRBD2|TRBJ2-3|-
CASSVETKRGGRDTQYF
TGTGCCAGCAGTGTTGAAACGAAGCGGGGGGGCCGTGATACGCAGTATTTT
>TRBV14|-|TRBJ2-4|-
CASSQGGLRDIQYF
TGTGCCAGCAGCCAAGGCGGACTTAGGGACATTCAGTACTTC
>TRBV6-6|-|TRBJ2-7|-
CASIRPGGTYEQYF
TGTGCCAGCATCCGGCCTGGGGGGACCTACGAGCAGTACTTC
>TRBV29-1|-|TRBJ2-1|-
CSALVAEQFF
TGCAGCGCCCTAGTGGCGGAGCAGTTCTTC
>TRBV20-1|-|TRBJ2-1|-
CSASNEQFF
TGCAGTGCAAGCAATGAGCAGTTCTTC
>TRBV10-3|-|TRBJ2-7|-
CAISESGGLTHEQYF
TGTGCCATCAGTGAGTCCGGGGGTCTTACCCACGAGCAGTACTTC
>TRBV5-5|TRBD1|TRBJ2-1|-
CASSLVDRKSYNEQFF
TGTGCCAGCAGCTTGGTGGACAGGAAATCCTACAATGAGCAGTTCTTC
>TRBV5-1|TRBD1|TRBJ1-6|few
CASSLTDRPNSPLHF
TGTGCCAGCAGCCTAACGGACAGGCCAAATTCACCCCTCCACTTT
>TRBV7-9|-|TRBJ1-6|-
CASSLGGARSPLHF
TGTGCCAGCAGCTTAGGGGGGGCTAGATCACCCCTCCACTTT
>TRBV7-2|-|TRBJ1-2|-
CASSQTANYGYTF
TGTGCCAGCAGTCAAACAGCTAACTATGGCTACACCTTC
>TRBV27|TRBD1|TRBJ1-4|-
CASSLGGGAEKLFF
TGTGCCAGCAGTTTAGGAGGGGGCGCCGAAAAACTGTTTTTT
>TRBV29-1|-|TRBJ2-6|-
CSVARFSGANVLTF
TGCAGCGTTGCCCGGTTCTCTGGGGCCAACGTCCTGACTTTC
>TRBV4-1|-|TRBJ1-1|-
CASSQGAGYAKMNTEAFF
TGCGCCAGCAGCCAAGGGGCTGGGTATGCGAAGATGAACACTGAAGCTTTCTTT
>TRBV28|TRBD2|TRBJ2-5|-
CASSRTSGGLETQYF
TGTGCCAGCAGCAGGACTAGCGGGGGATTAGAGACCCAGTACTTC
>TRBV5-1|-|TRBJ1-6|-
CASMRAPGGSPLHF
TGCGCCAGCATGAGGGCCCCCGGTGGGTCACCCCTCCACTTT
>TRBV7-3|-|TRBJ2-3|-
CASSPNVEYTDTQYF
TGTGCCAGCAGCCCTAACGTTGAATACACAGATACGCAGTATTTT
>TRBV4-2|TRBD1|TRBJ2-1|-
CASSQGAGQAYNEQFF
TGTGCCAGCAGCCAAGGGGCTGGACAGGCGTACAATGAGCAGTTCTTC
>TRBV4-1|TRBD1|TRBJ1-6|-
CASSQDRARYSPLHF
TGCGCCAGCAGCCAGGACAGGGCCAGATATTCACCCCTCCACTTT
>TRBV7-6|-|TRBJ2-7|medium-sized
CASSLDKVGGGFSGYEQYF
TGTGCCAGCAGCTTAGACAAAGTGGGGGGAGGTTTCTCGGGCTACGAGCAGTACTTC